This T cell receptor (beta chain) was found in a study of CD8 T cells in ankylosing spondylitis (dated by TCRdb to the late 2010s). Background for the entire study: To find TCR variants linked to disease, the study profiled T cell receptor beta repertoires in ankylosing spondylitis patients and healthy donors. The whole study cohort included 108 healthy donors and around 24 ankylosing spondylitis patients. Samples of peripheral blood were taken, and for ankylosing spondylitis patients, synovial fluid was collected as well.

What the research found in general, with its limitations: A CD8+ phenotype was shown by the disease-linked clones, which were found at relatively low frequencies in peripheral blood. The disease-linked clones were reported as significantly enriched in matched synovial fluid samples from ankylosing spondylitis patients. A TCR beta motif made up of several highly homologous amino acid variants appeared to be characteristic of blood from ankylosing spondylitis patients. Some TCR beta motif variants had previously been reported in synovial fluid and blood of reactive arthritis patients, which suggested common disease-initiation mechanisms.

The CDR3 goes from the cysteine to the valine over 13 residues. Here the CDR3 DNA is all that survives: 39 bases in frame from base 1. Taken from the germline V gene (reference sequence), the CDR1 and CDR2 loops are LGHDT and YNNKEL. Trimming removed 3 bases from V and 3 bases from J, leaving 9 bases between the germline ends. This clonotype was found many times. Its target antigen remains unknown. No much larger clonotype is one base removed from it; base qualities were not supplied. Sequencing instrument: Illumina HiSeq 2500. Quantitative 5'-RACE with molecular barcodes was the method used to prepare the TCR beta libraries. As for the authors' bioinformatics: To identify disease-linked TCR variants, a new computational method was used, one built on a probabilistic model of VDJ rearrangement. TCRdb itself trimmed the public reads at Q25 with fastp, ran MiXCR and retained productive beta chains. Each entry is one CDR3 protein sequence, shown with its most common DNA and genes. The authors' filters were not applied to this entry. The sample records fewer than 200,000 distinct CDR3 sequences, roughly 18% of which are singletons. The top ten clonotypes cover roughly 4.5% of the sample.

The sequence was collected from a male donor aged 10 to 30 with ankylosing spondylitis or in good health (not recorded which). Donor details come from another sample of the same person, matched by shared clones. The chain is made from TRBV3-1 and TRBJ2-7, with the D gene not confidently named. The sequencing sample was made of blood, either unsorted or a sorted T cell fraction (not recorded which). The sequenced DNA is TGTGCCAGCAGCCAGGTGGACGGCTACGAGCAGTACGTC. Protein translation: CASSQVDGYEQYV.